This T cell receptor (beta chain) was sequenced for a study of T cells after yellow fever vaccination. TCRdb passed the 5' RACE reads through MiXCR, listing each CDR3 protein once. This table has hundreds of thousands of distinct CDR3 sequences, about 13% appearing once. This clonotype occurred many times. The germline gives CDR1 SGHTA, CDR2 FQGNSA. This CDR3 has 17 amino acids. The V gene end was trimmed by 2 bases and the J gene end by 4 bases; junction bases not matched to a gene: 7. The sequence was obtained from a man between 25 and 39 years old who received the YFV17D yellow fever vaccine. The sequenced sample was PBMCs, obtained on the day of the yellow fever booster vaccination. The rearrangement links TRBV7-2 to TRBJ2-6; 8 bases are a match to TRBD2. CDR3 bases: TGTGCCAGCAGCTTAATCGGGAGGGCTGTGGGGGCCAACGTCCTGACTTTC. Translation gives CASSLIGRAVGANVLTF. The entire variable domain, with the rest obtained from reference TRBV7-2 and TRBJ2-6, is as follows: GAGVSQSPSNKVTEKGKDVELRCDPISGHTALYWYRQSLGQGLEFLIYFQGNSAPDKSGLPSDRFSAERTGGSVSTLTIQRTQQEDSAVYLCASSLIGRAVGANVLTFGAGSRLTVL.